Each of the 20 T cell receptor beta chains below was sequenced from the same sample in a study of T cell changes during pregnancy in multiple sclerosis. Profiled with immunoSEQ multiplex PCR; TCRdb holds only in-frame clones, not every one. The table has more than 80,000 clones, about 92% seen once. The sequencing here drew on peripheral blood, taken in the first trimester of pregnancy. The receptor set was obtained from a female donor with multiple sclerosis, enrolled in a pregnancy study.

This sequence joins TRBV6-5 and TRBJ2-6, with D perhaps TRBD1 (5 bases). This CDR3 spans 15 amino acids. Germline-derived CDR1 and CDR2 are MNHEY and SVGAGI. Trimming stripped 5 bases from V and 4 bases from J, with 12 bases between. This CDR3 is CASSPGHAGANVLTF. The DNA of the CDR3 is TGTGCCAGCAGTCCAGGACACGCCGGGGCCAACGTCCTGACTTTC.

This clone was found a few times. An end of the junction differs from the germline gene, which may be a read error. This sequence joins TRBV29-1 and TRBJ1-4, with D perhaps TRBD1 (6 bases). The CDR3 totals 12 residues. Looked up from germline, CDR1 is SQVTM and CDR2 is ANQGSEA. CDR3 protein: CSVRKETGQLSF. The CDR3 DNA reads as TGCAGCGTGCGTAAAGAAACAGGGCAACTGTCCTTT.

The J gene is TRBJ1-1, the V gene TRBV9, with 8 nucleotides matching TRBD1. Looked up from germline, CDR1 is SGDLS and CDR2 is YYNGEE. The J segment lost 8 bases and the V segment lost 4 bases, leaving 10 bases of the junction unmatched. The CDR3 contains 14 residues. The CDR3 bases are TGTGCCAGCAGCATCGGACAGGGCGCCGCAGAAGCTTTCTTT. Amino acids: CASSIGQGAAEAFF.

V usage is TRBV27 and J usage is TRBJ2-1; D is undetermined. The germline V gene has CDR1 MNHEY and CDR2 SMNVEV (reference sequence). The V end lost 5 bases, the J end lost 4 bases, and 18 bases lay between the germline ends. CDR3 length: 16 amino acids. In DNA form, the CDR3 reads TGTGCCAGCAGTCCCTTCTTCCATGCGTTTTACAATGAGCAGTTCTTC. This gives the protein CASSPFFHAFYNEQFF.

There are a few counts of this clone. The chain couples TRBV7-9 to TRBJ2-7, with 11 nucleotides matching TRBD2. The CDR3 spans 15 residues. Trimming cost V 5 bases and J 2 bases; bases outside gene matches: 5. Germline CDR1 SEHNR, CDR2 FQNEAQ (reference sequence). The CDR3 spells CASSDGLAGPYEQYF. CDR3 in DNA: TGTGCCAGCAGCGACGGACTAGCGGGCCCCTACGAGCAGTACTTC.

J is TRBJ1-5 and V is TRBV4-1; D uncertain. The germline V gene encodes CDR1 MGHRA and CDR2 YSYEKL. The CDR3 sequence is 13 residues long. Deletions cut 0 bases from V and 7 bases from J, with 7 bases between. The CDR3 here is CASSQDPGQPQHF. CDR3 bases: TGCGCCAGCAGCCAAGACCCGGGGCAGCCCCAGCATTTT.

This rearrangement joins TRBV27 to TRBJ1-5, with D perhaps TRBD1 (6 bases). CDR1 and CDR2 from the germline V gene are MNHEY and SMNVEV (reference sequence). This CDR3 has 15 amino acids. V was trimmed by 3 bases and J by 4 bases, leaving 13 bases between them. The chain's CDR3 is CASSFRGQGNQPQHF. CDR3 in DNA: TGTGCCAGCAGTTTTCGAGGGCAGGGGAATCAGCCCCAGCATTTT.

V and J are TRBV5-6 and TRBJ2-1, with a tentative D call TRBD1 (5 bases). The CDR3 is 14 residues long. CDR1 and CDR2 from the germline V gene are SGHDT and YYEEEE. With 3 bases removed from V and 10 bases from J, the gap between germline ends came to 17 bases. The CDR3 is CASSYGHAAREQFF. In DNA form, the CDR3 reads TGTGCCAGCAGCTATGGACACGCAGCAAGGGAGCAGTTCTTC.

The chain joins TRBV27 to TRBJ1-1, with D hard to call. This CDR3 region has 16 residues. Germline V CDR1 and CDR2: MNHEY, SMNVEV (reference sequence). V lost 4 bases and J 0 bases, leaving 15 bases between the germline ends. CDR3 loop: CASSWVGETMNTEAFF. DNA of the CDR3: TGTGCCAGCAGTTGGGTCGGGGAAACAATGAACACTGAAGCTTTCTTT.

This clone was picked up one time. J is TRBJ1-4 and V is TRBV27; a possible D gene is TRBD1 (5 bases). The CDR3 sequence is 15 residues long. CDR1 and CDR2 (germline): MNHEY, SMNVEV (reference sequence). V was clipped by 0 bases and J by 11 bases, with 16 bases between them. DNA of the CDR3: TGTGCCAGCAGTTTATCGTACAGAGGGGAGGGGAAACTGTTTTTT. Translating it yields CASSLSYRGEGKLFF. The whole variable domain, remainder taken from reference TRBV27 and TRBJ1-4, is EAQVTQNPRYLITVTGKKLTVTCSQNMNHEYMSWYRQDPGLGLRQIYYSMNVEVTDKGDVPEGYKVSRKEKRNFPLILESPSPNQTSLYFCASSLSYRGEGKLFFGSGTQLSVL.

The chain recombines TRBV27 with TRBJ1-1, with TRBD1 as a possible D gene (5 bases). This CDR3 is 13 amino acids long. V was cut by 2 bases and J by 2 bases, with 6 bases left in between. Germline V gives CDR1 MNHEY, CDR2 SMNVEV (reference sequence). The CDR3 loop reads CASSLGANTEAFF. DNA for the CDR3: TGTGCCAGCAGTTTAGGGGCTAACACTGAAGCTTTCTTT.

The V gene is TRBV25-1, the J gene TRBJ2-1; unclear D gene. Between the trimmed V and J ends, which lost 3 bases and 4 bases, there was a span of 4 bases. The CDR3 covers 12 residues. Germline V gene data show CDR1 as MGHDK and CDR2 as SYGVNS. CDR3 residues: CASSDRYNEQFF. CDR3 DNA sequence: TGTGCCAGCAGTGACCGTTACAATGAGCAGTTCTTC.

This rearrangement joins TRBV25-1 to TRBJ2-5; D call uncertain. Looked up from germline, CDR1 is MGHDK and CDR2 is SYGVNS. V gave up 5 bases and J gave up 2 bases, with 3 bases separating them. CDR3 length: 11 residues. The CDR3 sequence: CASSPQETQYF. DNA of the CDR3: TGTGCCAGCAGTCCGCAAGAGACCCAGTACTTC.

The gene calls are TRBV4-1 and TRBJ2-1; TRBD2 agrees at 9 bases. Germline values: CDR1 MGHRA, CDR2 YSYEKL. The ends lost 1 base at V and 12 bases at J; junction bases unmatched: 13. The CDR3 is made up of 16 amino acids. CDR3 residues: CASSQVVSGRPHLQFF. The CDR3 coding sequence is TGCGCCAGCAGCCAAGTAGTTAGCGGGAGACCCCACTTGCAGTTCTTC.

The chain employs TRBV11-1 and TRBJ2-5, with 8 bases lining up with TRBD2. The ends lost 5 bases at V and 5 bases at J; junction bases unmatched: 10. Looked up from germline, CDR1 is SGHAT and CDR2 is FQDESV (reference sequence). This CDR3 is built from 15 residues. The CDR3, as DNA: TGTGCCAGCAGCCCCGGGAGGGCTTCGGAGGAGACCCAGTACTTC. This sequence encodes CASSPGRASEETQYF.

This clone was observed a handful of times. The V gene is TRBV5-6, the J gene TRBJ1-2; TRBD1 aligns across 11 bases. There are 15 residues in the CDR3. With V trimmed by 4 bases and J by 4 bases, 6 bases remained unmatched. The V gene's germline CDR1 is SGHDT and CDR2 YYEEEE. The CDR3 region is CASSPGQGGSYGYTF. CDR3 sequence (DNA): TGTGCCAGCAGCCCGGGACAGGGGGGAAGCTATGGCTACACCTTC.

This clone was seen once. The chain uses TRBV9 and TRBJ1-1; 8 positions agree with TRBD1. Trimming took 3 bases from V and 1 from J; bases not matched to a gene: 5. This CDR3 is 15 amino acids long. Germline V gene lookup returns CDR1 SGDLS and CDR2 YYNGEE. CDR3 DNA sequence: TGTGCCAGCAGCGAGACAGGGGTCCAGAACACTGAAGCTTTCTTT. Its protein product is CASSETGVQNTEAFF. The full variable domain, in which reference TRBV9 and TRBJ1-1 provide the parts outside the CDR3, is DSGVTQTPKHLITATGQRVTLRCSPRSGDLSVYWYQQSLDQGLQFLIQYYNGEERAKGNILERFSAQQFPDLHSELNLSSLELGDSALYFCASSETGVQNTEAFFGQGTRLTVV.

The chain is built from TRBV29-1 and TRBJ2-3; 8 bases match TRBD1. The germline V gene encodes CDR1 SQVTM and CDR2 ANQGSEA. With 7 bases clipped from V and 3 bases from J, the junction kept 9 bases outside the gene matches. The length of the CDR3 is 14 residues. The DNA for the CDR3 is TGCAGCGCCGCTCCGGACAGGGAGACAGATACGCAGTATTTT. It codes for CSAAPDRETDTQYF.

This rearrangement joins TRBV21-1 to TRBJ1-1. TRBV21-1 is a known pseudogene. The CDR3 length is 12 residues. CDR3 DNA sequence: TGTGCCAGCAGCAATGACTGCCAGAAAGCTTTCTTT. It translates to CASSNDCQKAFF.

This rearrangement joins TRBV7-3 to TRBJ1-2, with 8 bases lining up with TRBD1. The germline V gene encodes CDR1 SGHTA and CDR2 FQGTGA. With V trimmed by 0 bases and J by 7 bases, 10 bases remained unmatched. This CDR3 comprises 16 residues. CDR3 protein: CASSLTPLGQGGGYTF. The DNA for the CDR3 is TGTGCCAGCAGCTTAACTCCGCTCGGACAGGGTGGTGGCTACACCTTC. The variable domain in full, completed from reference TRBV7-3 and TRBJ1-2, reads GAGVSQTPSNKVTEKGKYVELRCDPISGHTALYWYRQSLGQGPEFLIYFQGTGAADDSGLPNDRFFAVRPEGSVSTLKIQRTERGDSAVYLCASSLTPLGQGGGYTFGSGTRLTVV.